This TCR beta chain was sequenced for a study of shared clonotypes between healthy human individuals (dated by TCRdb to between 2020 and 2021). With respect to the entire study: Three men and a couple of women, aged 18 to 49 years, made up the cohort. Blood TCR repertoires of about 5 healthy adults were deeply sequenced to estimate repertoire size and the extent of clonotype sharing between individuals. Different laboratories and diverse techniques were used to prepare libraries and sequence TCR repertoires, to increase sequencing depth and limit assay-specific biases. Each donor's leukapheresis produced roughly between about 0.8 and 8.9 billion PBMCs.

The donors were healthy, HIV-negative adults with no recently reported acute infections or vaccinations. Every donor was a Caucasian adult residing in Nashville, Tennessee, USA. In the unsorted samples, 85 million to 100 million PBMCs were counted, and genomic DNA was extracted using the QIAamp DNA Blood Mini kit. Blood was collected by leukapheresis, and PBMCs were isolated by Ficoll-Histopaque density gradient centrifugation and then cryopreserved in liquid nitrogen vapor phase. This clone was seen only a few times. The antigen it recognizes is unknown. Per-base quality was not reported, and no clone a single base away is much larger than it. Using the deep immunoSEQ assay, TCR CDR3 regions were amplified from genomic DNA by multiplex PCR. Extracted genomic DNA from each cell subset was distributed evenly across all wells of several immunoSEQ 96-well plates, and each plate was treated as a replicate. For unsorted PBMC, around 290 ng of genomic DNA, equivalent to around 30,000 T cell genomes, went into each replicate PCR. Ten immunoSEQ deep assay plates were used to sequence the unsorted PBMC genomic DNA. The purified libraries were quantified using a Qubit 3.0 fluorometer, sized with a Bioanalyzer 2100, and then quantified again using the KAPA Library Quantification kit. Each immunoSEQ 96-well plate was sequenced on its own single-read 150-cycle Illumina NextSeq 550 flow cell. Processing in the source paper ran as follows. Because the immunoSEQ output included only junctional sequences and no quality scores, the filtering could not be the same as the filtering used for full-length reads. To assign V/J genes and CDR3, sequences were annotated using PyIR, a Python wrapper for IgBLAST v1.9, with IMGT germline references. Reads were removed for weak V/J assignments (E-value above 1e-6), missing CDR3, stop codons, out-of-frame junctions, or ambiguous translated residues. V3J clonotypes were defined by identical inferred V gene, J gene, and CDR3 amino acid sequence. The percentage overlap between two repertoires was calculated by dividing the number of shared unique clonotypes by the size of the smaller repertoire. Repertoire richness was assessed with RTK rarefaction, the Chao1 estimator, and Recon v2.1 estimates of unobserved clonotypes. TCRdb retrieved this table from immuneACCESS and kept in-frame rearrangements only. Not all clones are present; in checked studies, unresolved V genes account for under half, and no reason is known for the remainder. The DNA gave D and trimming, while V, J and clone size come from that table. The sample has approximately 500,000 clones on record, about four fifths of them singletons. 10% to 15% of the sample rests with the top ten.

The CDR3, cysteine through phenylalanine, is 13 amino acids long. The read is trimmed to its CDR3 DNA, 39 bases read in frame from base 1. Trimming takes 4 bases from V and 5 bases from J, and the germline ends sit 11 bases apart. The germline V gene encodes CDR1 SEHNR and CDR2 FQNEAQ (reference sequence). Broad study findings and their caveats: Because the study included only a small number of donors, the genetic and exposure-history diversity represented was limited. Based on pairwise subsampling, the degree of clonotype sharing among donors was expected to be affected by sequencing depth. Sampling was restricted to blood, and TCR repertoires in tissues likely differ from the TCR repertoires found in blood.

The receptor was derived from a woman in her thirties or forties in good health. Some clones in this sample may be carry-over from other donors' samples. Rearrangement joined TRBV7-9 to TRBJ2-5; possibly the D gene is TRBD2, per 6 matching bases. Sequenced input: PBMCs. The DNA sequence is given as TGTGCCAGCAGCTATAGCGGAGGGGAGACCCAGTACTTC. Its coded protein is CASSYSGGETQYF.